These 6 T cell receptor beta chains were all obtained from the same sample, sequenced in a study of T cell responses to AZD1222 COVID-19 vaccine. Some clones are missing from TCRdb's copy, which holds only in-frame ones; the method was immunoSEQ multiplex PCR. The sample lists roughly 170,000 clones; about 90% were seen once. Sequencing used peripheral blood, obtained on day 0 of AZD1222 vaccination. The receptors come from an adult in good health.

V gene TRBV5-6 combines with J gene TRBJ2-7, with a weak D call TRBD1 (6 bases). The V and J ends lost 5 bases and 6 bases respectively, with 18 bases between them. The CDR3 contains 14 residues. CDR1 is SGHDT, CDR2 YYEEEE, per germline. The CDR3 reads CASRKKGVESEQYF. The CDR3 nucleotides read TGTGCCAGCAGGAAAAAGGGGGTTGAGAGCGAGCAGTACTTC.

The rearrangement uses TRBV7-2 and TRBJ1-4; TRBD1 is a possible D gene (5 bases). Germline-derived CDR1 and CDR2 are SGHTA and FQGNSA. The CDR3 totals 13 residues. Trimming removed 5 bases at V and 7 bases at J, with 11 bases between. DNA for the CDR3: TGTGCCAGCAGCACAAGGGACGGTGAAAAACTGTTTTTT. The encoded protein is CASSTRDGEKLFF.

V is TRBV7-8 and J is TRBJ2-1; 10 bases are shared with TRBD1. CDR3 length: 18 residues. Germline V lookup: CDR1 SGHVS, CDR2 FQNEAQ. With V trimmed by 0 bases and J by 7 bases, 12 bases remained unmatched. The CDR3 DNA is TGTGCCAGCAGCTTAGCGCCTGGGACAGGGGAACAAAGGAATGAGCAGTTCTTC. It encodes CASSLAPGTGEQRNEQFF. Based on the CDR3 plus reference TRBV7-8 and TRBJ2-1, the full variable domain is GAGVSQSPRYKVAKRGQDVALRCDPISGHVSLFWYQQALGQGPEFLTYFQNEAQLDKSGLPSDRFFAERPEGSVSTLKIQRTQQEDSAVYLCASSLAPGTGEQRNEQFFGPGTRLTVL.

The J gene is TRBJ2-1, the V gene TRBV7-8; 7 nucleotides agree with TRBD2. Trimming removed 1 base from V and 1 base from J; junction bases left unmatched: 4. The CDR3 is 16 residues long. From germline, CDR1 is SGHVS and CDR2 FQNEAQ. In DNA, the CDR3 is TGTGCCAGCAGCTTAGTGGGCGGGAGTTCCTACAATGAGCAGTTCTTC. The encoded protein is CASSLVGGSSYNEQFF.

V usage is TRBV7-9 and J usage is TRBJ2-3; the D is unclear. The CDR3 loop spans 14 amino acids. Between the trimmed V and J ends, which lost 1 base and 4 bases, there was a span of 9 bases. Per germline, CDR1 SEHNR and CDR2 FQNEAQ (reference sequence). Here the CDR3 reads CASSLEGLADTQYF. CDR3 DNA sequence: TGTGCCAGCAGCTTAGAGGGTCTTGCAGATACGCAGTATTTT.

The V and J genes are TRBV30 and TRBJ1-4; D remains unclear. CDR1 is GTSNPN, CDR2 SVGIG, per germline (reference sequence). The CDR3 spans 12 residues. V lost 3 bases and J 3 bases, leaving 5 bases between the germline ends. This chain's CDR3 is CAWRAANEKLFF. The CDR3 DNA is TGTGCCTGGAGGGCAGCTAATGAAAAACTGTTTTTT.